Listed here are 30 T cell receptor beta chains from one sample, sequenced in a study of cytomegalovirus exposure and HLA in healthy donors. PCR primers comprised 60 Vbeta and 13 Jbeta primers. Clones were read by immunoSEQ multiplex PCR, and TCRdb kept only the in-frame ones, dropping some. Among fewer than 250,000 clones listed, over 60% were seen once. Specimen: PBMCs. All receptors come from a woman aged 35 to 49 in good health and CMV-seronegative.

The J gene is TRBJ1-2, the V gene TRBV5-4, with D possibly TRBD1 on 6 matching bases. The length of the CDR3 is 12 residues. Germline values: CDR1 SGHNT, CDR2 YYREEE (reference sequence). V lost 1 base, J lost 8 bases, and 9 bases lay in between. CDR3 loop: CASSLLQGGYTF. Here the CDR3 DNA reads TGTGCCAGCAGCTTGTTACAGGGAGGCTACACCTTC. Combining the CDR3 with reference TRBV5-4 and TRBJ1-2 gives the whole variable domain ETGVTQSPTHLIKTRGQQVTLRCSSQSGHNTVSWYQQALGQGPQFIFQYYREEENGRGNFPPRFSGLQFPNYSSELNVNALELDDSALYLCASSLLQGGYTFGSGTRLTVV.

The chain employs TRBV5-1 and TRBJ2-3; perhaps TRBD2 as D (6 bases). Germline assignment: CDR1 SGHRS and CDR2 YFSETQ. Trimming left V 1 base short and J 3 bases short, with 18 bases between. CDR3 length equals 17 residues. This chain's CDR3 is CASSLRRGAGPTDTQYF. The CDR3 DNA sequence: TGCGCCAGCAGCTTGCGGCGTGGGGCGGGGCCGACAGATACGCAGTATTTT.

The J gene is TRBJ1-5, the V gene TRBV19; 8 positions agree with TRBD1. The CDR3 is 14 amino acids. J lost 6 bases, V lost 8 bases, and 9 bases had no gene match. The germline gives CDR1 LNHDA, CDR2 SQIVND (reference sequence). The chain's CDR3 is CASGAQGETQPQHF. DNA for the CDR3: TGTGCCAGTGGAGCACAGGGGGAGACTCAGCCCCAGCATTTT.

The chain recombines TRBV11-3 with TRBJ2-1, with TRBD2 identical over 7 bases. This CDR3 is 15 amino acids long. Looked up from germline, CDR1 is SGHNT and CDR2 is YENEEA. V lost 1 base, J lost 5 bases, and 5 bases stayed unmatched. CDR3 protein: CASSLGASGHNEQFF. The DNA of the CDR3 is TGTGCCAGCAGCTTAGGGGCTAGCGGACACAATGAGCAGTTCTTC.

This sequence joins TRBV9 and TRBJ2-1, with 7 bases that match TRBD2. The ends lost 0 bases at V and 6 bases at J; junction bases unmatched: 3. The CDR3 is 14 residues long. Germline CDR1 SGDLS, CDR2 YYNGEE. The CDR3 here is CASSVAVAGNEQFF. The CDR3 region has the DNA TGTGCCAGCAGCGTAGCAGTAGCGGGCAATGAGCAGTTCTTC. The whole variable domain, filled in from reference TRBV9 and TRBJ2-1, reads DSGVTQTPKHLITATGQRVTLRCSPRSGDLSVYWYQQSLDQGLQFLIQYYNGEERAKGNILERFSAQQFPDLHSELNLSSLELGDSALYFCASSVAVAGNEQFFGPGTRLTVL.

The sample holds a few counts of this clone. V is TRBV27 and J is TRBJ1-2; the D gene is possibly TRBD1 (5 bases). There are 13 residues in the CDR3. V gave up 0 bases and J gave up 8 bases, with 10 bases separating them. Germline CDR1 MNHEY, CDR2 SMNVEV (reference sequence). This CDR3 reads CASSLSGDTGYTF. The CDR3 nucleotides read TGTGCCAGCAGTTTATCAGGGGATACCGGCTACACCTTC.

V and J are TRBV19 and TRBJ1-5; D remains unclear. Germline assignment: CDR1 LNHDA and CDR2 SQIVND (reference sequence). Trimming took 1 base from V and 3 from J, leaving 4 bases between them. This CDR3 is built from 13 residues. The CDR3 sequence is CASSIGYNQPQHF. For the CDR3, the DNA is TGTGCCAGTAGTATAGGTTACAATCAGCCCCAGCATTTT.

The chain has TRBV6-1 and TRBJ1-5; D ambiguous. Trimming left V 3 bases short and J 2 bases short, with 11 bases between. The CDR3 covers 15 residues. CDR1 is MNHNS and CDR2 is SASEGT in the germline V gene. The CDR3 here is CASSEQAGGNQPQHF. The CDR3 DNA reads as TGTGCCAGCAGTGAGCAAGCCGGGGGCAATCAGCCCCAGCATTTT.

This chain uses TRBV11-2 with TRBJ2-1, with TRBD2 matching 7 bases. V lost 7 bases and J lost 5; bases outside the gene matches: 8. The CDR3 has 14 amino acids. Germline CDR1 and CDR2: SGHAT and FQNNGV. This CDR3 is CASTRAAGNNEQFF. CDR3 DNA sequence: TGTGCCAGCACCCGGGCAGCGGGGAACAATGAGCAGTTCTTC.

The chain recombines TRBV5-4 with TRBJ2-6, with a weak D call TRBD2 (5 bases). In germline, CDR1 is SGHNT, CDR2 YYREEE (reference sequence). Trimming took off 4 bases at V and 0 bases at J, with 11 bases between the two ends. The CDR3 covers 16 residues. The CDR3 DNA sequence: TGTGCCAGCAGCCAAGAGGGCGGCTCTGGGGCCAACGTCCTGACTTTC. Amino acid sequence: CASSQEGGSGANVLTF.

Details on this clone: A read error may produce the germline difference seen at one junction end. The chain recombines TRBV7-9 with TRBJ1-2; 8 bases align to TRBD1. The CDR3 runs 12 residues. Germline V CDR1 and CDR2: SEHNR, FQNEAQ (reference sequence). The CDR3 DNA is TGTTCCAGCAGTCAGGGGGCGAATGGCTACACCTTC. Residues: CSSSQGANGYTF.

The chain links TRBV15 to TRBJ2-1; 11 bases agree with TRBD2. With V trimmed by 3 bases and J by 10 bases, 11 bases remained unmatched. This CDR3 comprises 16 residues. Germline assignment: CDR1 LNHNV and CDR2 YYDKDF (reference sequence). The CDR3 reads CATSSGTSGKRLEQFF. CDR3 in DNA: TGTGCCACCAGCAGCGGGACTAGCGGAAAGCGACTAGAGCAGTTCTTC. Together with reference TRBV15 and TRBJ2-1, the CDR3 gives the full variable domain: DAMVIQNPRYQVTQFGKPVTLSCSQTLNHNVMYWYQQKSSQAPKLLFHYYDKDFNNEADTPDNFQSRRPNTSFCFLDIRSPGLGDTAMYLCATSSGTSGKRLEQFFGPGTRLTVL.

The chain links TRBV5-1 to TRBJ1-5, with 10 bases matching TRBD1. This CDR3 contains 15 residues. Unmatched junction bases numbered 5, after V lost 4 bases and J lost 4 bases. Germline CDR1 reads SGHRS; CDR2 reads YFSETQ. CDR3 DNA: TGCGCCAGCAGCACGACAGGGGGCTTGAATCAGCCCCAGCATTTT. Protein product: CASSTTGGLNQPQHF.

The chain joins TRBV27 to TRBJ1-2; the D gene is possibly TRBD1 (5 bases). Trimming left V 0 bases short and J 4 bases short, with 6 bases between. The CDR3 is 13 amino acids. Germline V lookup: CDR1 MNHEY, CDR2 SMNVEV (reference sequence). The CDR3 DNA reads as TGTGCCAGCAGTTTATCGGGGCGCTATGGCTACACCTTC. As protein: CASSLSGRYGYTF.

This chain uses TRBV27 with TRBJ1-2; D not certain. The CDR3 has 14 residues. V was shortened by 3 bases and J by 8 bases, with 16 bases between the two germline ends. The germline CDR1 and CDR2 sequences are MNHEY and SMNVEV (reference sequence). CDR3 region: CASSFSAVVSGYTF. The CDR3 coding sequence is TGTGCCAGCAGTTTCTCCGCGGTTGTTTCGGGCTACACCTTC.

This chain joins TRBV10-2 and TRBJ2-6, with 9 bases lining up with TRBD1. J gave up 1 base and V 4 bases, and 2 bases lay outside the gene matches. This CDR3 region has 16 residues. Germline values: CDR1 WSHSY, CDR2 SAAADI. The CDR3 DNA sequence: TGCGCCAGCAGTGGACAGGGGGGATCTGGGGCCAACGTCCTGACTTTC. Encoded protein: CASSGQGGSGANVLTF.

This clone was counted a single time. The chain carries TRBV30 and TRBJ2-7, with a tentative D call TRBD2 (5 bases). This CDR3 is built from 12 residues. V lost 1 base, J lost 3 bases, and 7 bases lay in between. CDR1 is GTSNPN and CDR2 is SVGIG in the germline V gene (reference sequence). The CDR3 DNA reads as TGTGCCTGGAGTGCCGAGGGCTACGAGCAGTACTTC. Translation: CAWSAEGYEQYF.

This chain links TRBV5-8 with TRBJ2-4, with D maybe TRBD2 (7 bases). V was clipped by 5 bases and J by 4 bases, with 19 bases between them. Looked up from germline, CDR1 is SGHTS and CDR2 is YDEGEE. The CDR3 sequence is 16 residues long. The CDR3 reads CASRERDTERKNIQYF. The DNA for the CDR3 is TGTGCCAGCAGGGAGCGGGACACCGAACGGAAAAACATTCAGTACTTC.

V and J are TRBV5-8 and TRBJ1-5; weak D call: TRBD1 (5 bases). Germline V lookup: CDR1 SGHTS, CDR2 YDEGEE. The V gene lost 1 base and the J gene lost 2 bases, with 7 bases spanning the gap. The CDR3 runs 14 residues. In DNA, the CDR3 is TGTGCCAGCAGCTTGAGGACACGCAATCAGCCCCAGCATTTT. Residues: CASSLRTRNQPQHF. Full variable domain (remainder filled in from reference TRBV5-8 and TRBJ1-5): EAGVTQSPTHLIKTRGQQATLRCSPISGHTSVYWYQQALGLGLQFLLWYDEGEERNRGNFPPRFSGRQFPNYSSELNVNALELEDSALYLCASSLRTRNQPQHFGDGTRLSIL.

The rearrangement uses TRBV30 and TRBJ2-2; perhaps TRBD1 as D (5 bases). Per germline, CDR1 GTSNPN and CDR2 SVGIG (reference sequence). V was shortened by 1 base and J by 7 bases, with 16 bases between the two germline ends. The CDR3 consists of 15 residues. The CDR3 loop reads CAWSGLPQGFGELFF. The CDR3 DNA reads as TGTGCCTGGAGTGGCCTACCTCAGGGTTTCGGGGAGCTGTTTTTT.

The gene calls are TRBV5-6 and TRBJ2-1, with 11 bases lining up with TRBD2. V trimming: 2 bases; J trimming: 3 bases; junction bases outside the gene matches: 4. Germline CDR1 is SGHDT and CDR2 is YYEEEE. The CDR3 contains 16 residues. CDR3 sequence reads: CASSFSGTSGYNEQFF. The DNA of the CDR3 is TGTGCCAGCAGCTTTAGTGGGACTAGCGGCTACAATGAGCAGTTCTTC.

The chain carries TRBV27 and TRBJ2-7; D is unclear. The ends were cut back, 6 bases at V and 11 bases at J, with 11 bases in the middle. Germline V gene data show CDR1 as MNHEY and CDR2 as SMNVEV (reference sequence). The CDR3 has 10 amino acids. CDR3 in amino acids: CASSSNEEYV. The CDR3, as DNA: TGTGCCAGCAGCTCTAACGAAGAGTACGTC.

The CDR3 reads CASSFRDGTDTQYF. The CDR3 DNA is TGTGCCAGCAGTTTCAGGGATGGGACAGATACGCAGTATTTT. This chain uses TRBV7-3 with TRBJ2-3; D is perhaps TRBD1 (5 bases). CDR3 length: 14 amino acids. Trimming removed 6 bases at V and 3 bases at J, with 13 bases between. Per germline, CDR1 SGHTA and CDR2 FQGTGA.

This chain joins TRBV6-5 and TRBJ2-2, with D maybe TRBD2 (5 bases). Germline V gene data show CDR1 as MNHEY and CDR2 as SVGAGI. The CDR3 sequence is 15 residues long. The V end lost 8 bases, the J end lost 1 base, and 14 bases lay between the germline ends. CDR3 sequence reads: CASRPAGLNTGELFF. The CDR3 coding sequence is TGTGCCAGCCGCCCTGCCGGACTGAACACCGGGGAGCTGTTTTTT.

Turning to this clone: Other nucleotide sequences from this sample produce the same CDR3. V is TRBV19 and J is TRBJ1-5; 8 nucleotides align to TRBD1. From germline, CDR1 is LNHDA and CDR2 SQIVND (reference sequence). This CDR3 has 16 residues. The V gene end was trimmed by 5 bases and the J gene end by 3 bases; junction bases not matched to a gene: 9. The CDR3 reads CASSPQGAIINQPQHF. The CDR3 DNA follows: TGTGCCAGTAGTCCCCAGGGGGCCATCATCAATCAGCCCCAGCATTTT.

CDR3 protein: CASSQDSPRNTEAFF. As DNA, the CDR3 is TGCGCCAGCAGCCAAGATTCCCCTAGGAACACTGAAGCTTTCTTT. The chain has TRBV4-3 and TRBJ1-1; the D is unclear. Deletions cut 0 bases from V and 1 base from J, with 9 bases between. The CDR3 extends over 15 amino acids. Germline values: CDR1 LGHNA, CDR2 YSLEER.

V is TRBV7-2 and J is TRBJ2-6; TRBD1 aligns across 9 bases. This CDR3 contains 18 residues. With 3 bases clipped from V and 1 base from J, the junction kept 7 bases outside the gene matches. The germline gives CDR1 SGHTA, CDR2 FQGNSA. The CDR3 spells CASSFPGQGLSGANVLTF. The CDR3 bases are TGTGCCAGCAGCTTCCCGGGACAGGGCCTGTCTGGGGCCAACGTCCTGACTTTC.

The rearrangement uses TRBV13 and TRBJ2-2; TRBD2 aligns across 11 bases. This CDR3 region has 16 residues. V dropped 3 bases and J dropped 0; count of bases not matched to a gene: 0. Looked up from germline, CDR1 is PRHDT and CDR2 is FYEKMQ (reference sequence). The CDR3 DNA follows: TGTGCCAGCAGCTTGACTAGCGGGGCGAACACCGGGGAGCTGTTTTTT. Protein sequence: CASSLTSGANTGELFF.

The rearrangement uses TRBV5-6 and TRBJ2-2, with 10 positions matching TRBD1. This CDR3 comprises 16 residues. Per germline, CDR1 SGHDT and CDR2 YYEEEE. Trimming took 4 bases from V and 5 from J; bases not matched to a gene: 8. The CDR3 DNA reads TGTGCCAGCAGCCGGCGGGGACAGGGGACAACCGGGGAGCTGTTTTTT. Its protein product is CASSRRGQGTTGELFF. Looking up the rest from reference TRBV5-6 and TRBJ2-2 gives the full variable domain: DAGVTQSPTHLIKTRGQQVTLRCSPKSGHDTVSWYQQALGQGPQFIFQYYEEEERQRGNFPDRFSGHQFPNYSSELNVNALLLGDSALYLCASSRRGQGTTGELFFGEGSRLTVL.

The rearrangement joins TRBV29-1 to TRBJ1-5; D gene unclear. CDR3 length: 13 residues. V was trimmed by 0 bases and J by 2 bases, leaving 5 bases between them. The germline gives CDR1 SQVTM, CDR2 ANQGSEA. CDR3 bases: TGCAGCGTTGAAGAAAGCGGCAATCAGCCCCAGCATTTT. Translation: CSVEESGNQPQHF. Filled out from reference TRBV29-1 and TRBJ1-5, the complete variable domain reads SAVISQKPSRDICQRGTSLTIQCQVDSQVTMMFWYRQQPGQSLTLIATANQGSEATYESGFVIDKFPISRPNLTFSTLTVSNMSPEDSSIYLCSVEESGNQPQHFGDGTRLSIL.